Listed below are T cell receptor beta chains from one sample, sequenced in a study of OX40 agonist ivuxolimab in advanced cancers. Repertoires were generated with immunoSEQ multiplex PCR, while TCRdb's copy carries only in-frame clones and drops some. Of tens of thousands of clones in the sample, about 85% were seen once. The sequences come from CD4+ or CD8+ T cells sorted from blood, collected in a trial of the OX40 agonist ivuxolimab. These TCRs come from an adult with an advanced solid tumor such as melanoma, head and neck, liver or kidney cancer. CDR3s include the opening cysteine and the closing phenylalanine or tryptophan.

CASSYSIVTGIGELFF | TRBV6-5
CASSVGTGGYSNQPQHF | TRBV4-3
CASSITDTQYF | TRBV19
CASSLMGGASYGYTF | TRBV11-3
CAGQTGGQETQYF | TRBV28
CASSSGQPGVEQFF | TRBV7-3
CASSPTSPDNEQFF | TRBV11-3
CASSLRRLAGEMETQYF | TRBV5-6
CASSLAGGTAYEQYF | TRBV28
CAARTDYGYTF | TRBV6-1
CASSFGTSEAFF | TRBV7-9
CASSIPRGGAKDGYTF | TRBV7-9
CASSLARSQETQYF | TRBV5-8
CATGLRLAGKKETQYF | TRBV27
CASSPYTGSKQFF | TRBV27
CASRFSGNPDFF | TRBV2
CASSMGPGGNTIYF | TRBV19
CASSPSGKGTYEQYF | TRBV28
CASSLGGISNQPQHF | TRBV5-5
CASRGQGLMGEQYF | TRBV6-5
CASTLAGGPGEQYF | TRBV6-5
CASSLLDSDYNEQFF | TRBV5-1
CASSVGDPFQPEQFF | TRBV9
CASSPGLAEQFF | TRBV7-9
CASRLTSTAEAFF | TRBV27
CASSWDSDTQYF | TRBV7-9
CASSITNAGELFF | TRBV19
CASSLGQGVDGYTF | TRBV5-1
CASSKIRDSYNEQFF | TRBV7-2
CASSQDLRPTGTHF | TRBV4-1
CASRGDPYNSPLHF | TRBV7-9
CASSPLPGELFF | TRBV11-3
CAWSSGSYNSPLHF | TRBV30
CASSPDSSYEQYF | TRBV7-2
CASSYSGGQDEQYF | TRBV6-5
CASSSGQGWADTQYF | TRBV27
CASSTRTGSYEQYF | TRBV6-5
CASSQDLGIRLIGEQFF | TRBV4-3
CASSSYSAGTRNEQYF | TRBV27
CASSPGSGHYEQYF | TRBV5-6
CASSLLFFGCLLQGHEQYF | TRBV27
CASSIRTSGEVAGAYEQYF | TRBV5-5
CASSLGIGGPYEQYF | TRBV7-2
CASSIGVVGQFF | TRBV19
CASSFGVFNTGELFF | TRBV11-3
CASSLRDRLRLETQYF | TRBV27
CASRRGTGGETQYF | TRBV5-1
CASSIWGHTEAFF | TRBV19
CASSPEGGSMNTEAFF | TRBV4-1
CASSPIGGNQPQHF | TRBV28
CASSPRPLETQYF | TRBV11-1
CASSLGLRQETQYF | TRBV28
CASSDHSDQPQHF | TRBV10-2